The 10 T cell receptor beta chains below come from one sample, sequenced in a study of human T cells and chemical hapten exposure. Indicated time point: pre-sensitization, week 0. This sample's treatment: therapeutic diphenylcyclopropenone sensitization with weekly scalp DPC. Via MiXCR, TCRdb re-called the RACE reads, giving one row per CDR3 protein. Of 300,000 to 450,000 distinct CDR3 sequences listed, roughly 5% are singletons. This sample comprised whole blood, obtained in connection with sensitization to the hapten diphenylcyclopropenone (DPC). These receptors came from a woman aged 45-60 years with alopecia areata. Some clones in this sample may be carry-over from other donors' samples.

CDR3 amino acids: CSASTSGRSLSYEQYF. CDR3 bases: TGCAGTGCTTCGACTAGCGGGAGGTCCCTATCCTACGAGCAGTACTTC. This chain joins TRBV20-1 and TRBJ2-7, with 13 bases fitting TRBD2. V was clipped by 5 bases and J by 1 base; unmatched bases: 8. Germline loops: CDR1 DFQATT, CDR2 SNEGSKA (reference sequence). The CDR3 contains 16 residues.

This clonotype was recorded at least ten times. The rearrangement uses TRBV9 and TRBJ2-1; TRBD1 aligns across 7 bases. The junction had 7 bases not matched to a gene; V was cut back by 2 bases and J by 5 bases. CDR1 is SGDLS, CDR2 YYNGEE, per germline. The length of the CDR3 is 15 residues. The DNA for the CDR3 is TGTGCCAGCAGCGTGACAGGGAAGGTTCACAATGAGCAGTTCTTC. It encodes CASSVTGKVHNEQFF. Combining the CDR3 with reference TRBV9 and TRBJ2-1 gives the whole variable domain DSGVTQTPKHLITATGQRVTLRCSPRSGDLSVYWYQQSLDQGLQFLIQYYNGEERAKGNILERFSAQQFPDLHSELNLSSLELGDSALYFCASSVTGKVHNEQFFGPGTRLTVL.

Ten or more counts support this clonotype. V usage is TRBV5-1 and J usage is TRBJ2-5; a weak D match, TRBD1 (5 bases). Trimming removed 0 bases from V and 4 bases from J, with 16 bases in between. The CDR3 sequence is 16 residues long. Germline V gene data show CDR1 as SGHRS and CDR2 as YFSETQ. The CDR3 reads CASSLGGGAQGETQYF. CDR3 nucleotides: TGCGCCAGCAGCTTGGGCGGTGGGGCGCAGGGAGAGACCCAGTACTTC.

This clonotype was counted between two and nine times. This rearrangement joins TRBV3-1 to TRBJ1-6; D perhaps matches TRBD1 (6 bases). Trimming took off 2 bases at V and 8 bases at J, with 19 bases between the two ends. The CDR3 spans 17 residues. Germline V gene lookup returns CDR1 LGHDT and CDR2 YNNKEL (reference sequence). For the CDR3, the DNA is TGTGCCAGCAGCCAATCCCAGGGGCCTACCGCCCATTCACCCCTCCACTTT. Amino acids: CASSQSQGPTAHSPLHF.

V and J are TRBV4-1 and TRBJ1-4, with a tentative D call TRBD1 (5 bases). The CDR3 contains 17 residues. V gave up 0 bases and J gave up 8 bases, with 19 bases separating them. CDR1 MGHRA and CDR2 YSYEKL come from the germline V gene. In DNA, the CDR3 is TGCGCCAGCAGCCAAGAATCGGTAGGGGCGCAGGACGAAAAACTGTTTTTT. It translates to CASSQESVGAQDEKLFF.

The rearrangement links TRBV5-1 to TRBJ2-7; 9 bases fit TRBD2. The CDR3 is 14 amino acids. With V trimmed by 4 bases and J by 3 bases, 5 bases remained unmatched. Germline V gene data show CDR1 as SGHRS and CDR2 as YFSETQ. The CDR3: CASSLSGGNYEQYF. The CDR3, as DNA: TGCGCCAGCAGCCTTAGCGGGGGAAACTACGAGCAGTACTTC.

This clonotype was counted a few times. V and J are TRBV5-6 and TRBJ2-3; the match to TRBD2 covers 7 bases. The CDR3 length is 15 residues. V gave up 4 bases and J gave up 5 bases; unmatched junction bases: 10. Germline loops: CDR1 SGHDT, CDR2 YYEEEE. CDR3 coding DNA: TGTGCCAGCAGCACCGGGACTACCGCTGGAGATACGCAGTATTTT. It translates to CASSTGTTAGDTQYF. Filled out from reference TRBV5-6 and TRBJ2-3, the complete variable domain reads DAGVTQSPTHLIKTRGQQVTLRCSPKSGHDTVSWYQQALGQGPQFIFQYYEEEERQRGNFPDRFSGHQFPNYSSELNVNALLLGDSALYLCASSTGTTAGDTQYFGPGTRLTVL.

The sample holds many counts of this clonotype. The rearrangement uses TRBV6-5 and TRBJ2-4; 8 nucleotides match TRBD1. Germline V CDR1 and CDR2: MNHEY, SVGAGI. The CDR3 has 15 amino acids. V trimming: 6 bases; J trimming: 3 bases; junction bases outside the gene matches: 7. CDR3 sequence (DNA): TGTGCCAGCAGCCAGGACAGGGAAGGCAAAAACATTCAGTACTTC. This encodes CASSQDREGKNIQYF.

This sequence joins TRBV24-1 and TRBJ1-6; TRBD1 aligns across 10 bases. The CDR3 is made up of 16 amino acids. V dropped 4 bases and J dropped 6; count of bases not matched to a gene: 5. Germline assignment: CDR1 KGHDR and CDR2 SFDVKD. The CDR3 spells CATSDLDRGLNSPLHF. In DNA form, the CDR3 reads TGTGCCACCAGTGACTTAGACAGGGGGCTTAATTCACCCCTCCACTTT.

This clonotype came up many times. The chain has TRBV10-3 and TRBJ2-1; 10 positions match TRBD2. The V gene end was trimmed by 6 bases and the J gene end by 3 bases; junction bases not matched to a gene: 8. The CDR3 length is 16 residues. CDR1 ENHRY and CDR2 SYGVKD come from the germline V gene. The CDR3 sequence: CAIRDLAGVGYNEQFF. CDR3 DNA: TGTGCCATCAGGGATCTAGCGGGGGTTGGCTACAATGAGCAGTTCTTC.